This T cell receptor (beta chain) was captured by sequencing in a study of identical twins. Looked up from germline, CDR1 is SGHRS and CDR2 is YFSETQ. V lost 0 bases, J lost 0 bases, and 5 bases lay in between. CDR3 size: 14 residues. This clonotype was counted at least ten times. Donors were all healthy Caucasians. MiXCR, run by TCRdb on the 5' RACE reads, gives a single entry per CDR3 protein. The sample includes some 500,000 distinct CDR3 sequences, roughly an eighth seen only once; the top ten take about 1%. The same sample was also studied in work on yellow fever vaccine responses in identical twins.

The sequence was obtained from a woman aged 18-29 years in good health. The genes are TRBV5-1 and TRBJ2-3; no clear D gene. Sequencing used CD4+ T cells sorted from blood. In DNA form, the CDR3 reads TGCGCCAGCAGCTTGGAGATTAGCACAGATACGCAGTATTTT. Protein product: CASSLEISTDTQYF.